One and the same sample provided the 13 T cell receptor beta chains below, sequenced in a study of T cell responses to AZD1222 COVID-19 vaccine. Sequencing used immunoSEQ multiplex PCR; TCRdb keeps in-frame clones, though not all of them. The data contain 120,000 or so clones, roughly 91% of them seen just once; the ten biggest clones take up around 30%. Here the sequenced sample was peripheral blood, taken on day 0 of AZD1222 vaccination. The origin of the receptors is an adult in good health.

The rearrangement uses TRBV7-2 and TRBJ1-6; 8 bases align to TRBD1. Germline V gives CDR1 SGHTA, CDR2 FQGNSA. The CDR3 loop spans 16 amino acids. The junction had 8 bases not matched to a gene; V was cut back by 2 bases and J by 8 bases. The CDR3: CASSLRAGGADSPLHF. The CDR3 DNA is TGTGCCAGCAGCTTAAGGGCAGGGGGCGCAGATTCACCCCTCCACTTT.

The chain combines TRBV6-5 with TRBJ1-2; weak D call: TRBD1 (6 bases). The V and J ends lost 0 bases and 8 bases respectively, with 10 bases between them. The CDR3 runs to 13 residues. Germline V gene sequence: CDR1 MNHEY, CDR2 SVGAGI. The CDR3 loop reads CASSYSDRKGYTF. Here the CDR3 DNA reads TGTGCCAGCAGTTACTCTGACAGGAAAGGCTACACCTTC.

The chain couples TRBV2 to TRBJ1-5; D is perhaps TRBD1 (5 bases). With 4 bases removed from V and 4 bases from J, the gap between germline ends came to 14 bases. The length of the CDR3 is 15 residues. The germline gives CDR1 SNHLY, CDR2 FYNNEI. CDR3: CASSVAENRNQPQHF. The CDR3 DNA sequence: TGTGCCAGCAGTGTAGCGGAAAACAGGAATCAGCCCCAGCATTTT.

This clone was detected only once. The gene calls are TRBV2 and TRBJ1-2, with D possibly being TRBD1 (6 bases). CDR3 length: 13 residues. The germline V and J ends were trimmed by 2 bases and 4 bases, with 8 bases remaining between them. Germline V gene lookup returns CDR1 SNHLY and CDR2 FYNNEI. Here the CDR3 DNA reads TGTGCCAGCAGTGAAAGACAGGTCTATGGCTACACCTTC. Translating gives CASSERQVYGYTF.

This clone occurred a few times. The rearrangement links TRBV27 to TRBJ2-7, with D perhaps TRBD1 or TRBD2 (5 bases each). Trimming shortened V by 3 bases and J by 0 bases, and 15 bases separated the two germline ends. Per germline, CDR1 MNHEY and CDR2 SMNVEV (reference sequence). The CDR3 consists of 16 residues. CDR3 protein: CASSFSGAGSSYEQYF. In DNA, the CDR3 is TGTGCCAGCAGTTTTTCTGGGGCAGGGAGCTCCTACGAGCAGTACTTC.

The V gene is TRBV7-3, the J gene TRBJ2-3, with TRBD2 matching 12 bases. Per germline, CDR1 SGHTA and CDR2 FQGTGA. CDR3 length: 17 residues. V dropped 2 bases and J dropped 4; count of bases not matched to a gene: 7. The DNA for the CDR3 is TGTGCCAGCAGCTTATCTAGCGGGAGGGCTATTTCAGATACGCAGTATTTT. Residues: CASSLSSGRAISDTQYF.

The V gene is TRBV5-4, the J gene TRBJ2-1; TRBD2 matches 10 bases. V shed 4 bases, J shed 9 bases, and the junction held 13 bases outside the gene matches. The CDR3 consists of 16 residues. Germline V gives CDR1 SGHNT, CDR2 YYREEE (reference sequence). CDR3 DNA: TGTGCCAGCAGCAAGCCCAGCGGGAGGGCCCGTTTTGAGCAGTTCTTC. Translation gives CASSKPSGRARFEQFF.

This clone has more than one count but fewer than ten. The chain joins TRBV7-6 to TRBJ2-7, with 12 bases matching TRBD2. Germline V gene sequence: CDR1 SGHVS, CDR2 FNYEAQ. The CDR3 runs to 17 residues. The V segment lost 0 bases and the J segment 4 bases; nucleotides outside the gene matches: 7. CDR3 amino acids: CASSLAPGLAGLYEQYF. Here the CDR3 DNA reads TGTGCCAGCAGCTTAGCGCCCGGACTAGCGGGATTATACGAGCAGTACTTC.

V and J are TRBV7-2 and TRBJ1-2; a weak D match, TRBD1 (5 bases). Germline CDR1 is SGHTA and CDR2 is FQGNSA. Trimming shortened V by 1 base and J by 7 bases, and 16 bases separated the two germline ends. The CDR3 covers 15 residues. The CDR3 here is CASSLEAGMRGGYTF. The CDR3 nucleotides are TGTGCCAGCAGCTTAGAGGCAGGGATGCGGGGTGGCTACACCTTC.

The DNA of the CDR3 is TGTGCCAGCAGTGAACTAAATAATTCACCCCTCCACTTT. It is translated as CASSELNNSPLHF. This chain links TRBV2 with TRBJ1-6, with D unresolved. The CDR3 is made up of 13 amino acids. Germline lookup yields CDR1 SNHLY and CDR2 FYNNEI. Between the trimmed V and J ends, which lost 2 bases and 5 bases, there was a span of 4 bases.

The V call is TRBV28, the J call TRBJ1-6, with TRBD1 matching over 9 bases. V was pared by 1 base and J by 5 bases, with 9 bases of the junction left unmatched. In germline, CDR1 is MDHEN, CDR2 SYDVKM. This CDR3 comprises 18 residues. In nucleotides, the CDR3 is TGTGCCAGCAGTTTATCCTCGGGACAGGGTTTGCATAATTCACCCCTCCACTTT. Encoded protein: CASSLSSGQGLHNSPLHF.

J is TRBJ1-4 and V is TRBV27, with D unclear. The V and J ends lost 2 bases and 0 bases respectively, with 7 bases between them. This CDR3 has 15 amino acids. Germline V lookup: CDR1 MNHEY, CDR2 SMNVEV (reference sequence). This chain's CDR3 is CASSLGDSTNEKLFF. As DNA, the CDR3 is TGTGCCAGCAGTTTAGGAGATTCAACTAATGAAAAACTGTTTTTT.

This clone is a singleton in its sample. J is TRBJ2-5 and V is TRBV30, with D unresolved. In germline, CDR1 is GTSNPN, CDR2 SVGIG (reference sequence). The CDR3 runs to 12 residues. Deletions cut 3 bases from V and 5 bases from J, with 10 bases between. CDR3 in DNA: TGTGCCTGGAGCCCTCAGGTTGAGACCCAGTACTTC. Its protein product is CAWSPQVETQYF.